This T cell receptor (beta chain) was sequenced during a study of Ad26.COV2.S vaccination and SARS-CoV-2 variants. At the level of the study: The vaccine Ad26.COV2.S was put into the muscle once, or twice with 56 days between.

TCRdb's table, derived via immunoSEQ multiplex PCR, lists solely in-frame clones and lacks some. Of 300,000 to 350,000 clones detected, more than 85% appear once; the ten largest clones hold approximately 4.5%. The sample's treatment: roughly 18 received Ad26.COV2.S at low or high dose, single or two shots; several received placebo; per-sample allocation not given. Sample collection was performed on day 63 after the first vaccine or placebo injection. The source material was peripheral blood, sampled in a trial of Ad26.COV2.S vaccine versus placebo. This clonotype was sampled from a person between 18 and 65 years old who received the Ad26.COV2.S COVID-19 vaccine or a placebo.

The CDR3 DNA reads as TGTGCCAGCAGCCAAGATCGGATCTCTGGAAACACCATATATTTT. Protein sequence: CASSQDRISGNTIYF. The chain carries TRBV14 and TRBJ1-3; the D is unclear. CDR1 and CDR2 from the germline V gene are SGHDN and FVKESK. The CDR3 consists of 15 residues. V was pared by 0 bases and J by 0 bases, with 6 bases between.